The next 32 T cell receptor beta chains were all read from a single sample in a study of T cell changes during pregnancy in multiple sclerosis. Measured with immunoSEQ multiplex PCR; TCRdb has only the in-frame clones, and not every one. The table records around 88,000 clones, about 91% of them present only once. This specimen was peripheral blood, taken after pregnancy. The receptors stem from a female donor in good health, enrolled as a control in a pregnancy study.

V usage is TRBV5-6 and J usage is TRBJ2-5, with D perhaps matching TRBD2 (7 bases). The CDR3 is 13 residues long. Germline CDR1 and CDR2: SGHDT and YYEEEE. Trimming left V 4 bases short and J 1 base short, with 8 bases between. CDR3 residues: CASSRGAQETQYF. The CDR3 region has the DNA TGTGCCAGCAGCCGGGGGGCCCAAGAGACCCAGTACTTC.

The chain combines TRBV12-5 with TRBJ1-1; D uncertain. Trimming pared 2 bases from V and 8 bases from J, leaving 9 bases between. The CDR3 contains 12 residues. The germline CDR1 and CDR2 sequences are LGHNT and FRNRAP. The CDR3 sequence: CASGLSTGEAFF. The CDR3 DNA reads as TGTGCTAGTGGTTTGAGTACGGGAGAAGCTTTCTTT.

The chain combines TRBV19 with TRBJ1-1, with 7 nucleotides matching TRBD1. The CDR3 loop spans 15 amino acids. Germline V gene data show CDR1 as LNHDA and CDR2 as SQIVND (reference sequence). The junction had 14 bases not matched to a gene; V was cut back by 7 bases and J by 6 bases. The CDR3 bases are TGTGCCAGTATGGGTCTAACAGGGGAGAGGGCTGAAGCTTTCTTT. It codes for CASMGLTGERAEAFF.

The V call is TRBV4-1, the J call TRBJ2-7, with a weak D call TRBD2 (6 bases). The CDR3 sequence is 19 residues long. Trimming pared 2 bases from V and 7 bases from J, leaving 30 bases between. Germline CDR1 MGHRA, CDR2 YSYEKL. Here the CDR3 reads CASSQTPASPGLLGGEQYF. In nucleotides, the CDR3 is TGCGCCAGCAGCCAAACTCCGGCTTCACCGGGACTCCTTGGGGGGGAGCAGTACTTC.

This chain uses TRBV6-1 with TRBJ1-2; D perhaps matches TRBD1 (6 bases). Trimming stripped 3 bases from V and 2 bases from J, with 13 bases between. The CDR3 length is 15 residues. Germline assignment: CDR1 MNHNS and CDR2 SASEGT. CDR3 amino acids: CASSDMTGPNYGYTF. The CDR3 DNA is TGTGCCAGCAGTGATATGACAGGACCGAACTATGGCTACACCTTC.

This clone was picked up one time. Here the CDR3 reads CASSLEQGGSGTYNEQFF. DNA of the CDR3: TGTGCCAGCAGCTTAGAGCAAGGTGGGAGCGGGACCTACAATGAGCAGTTCTTC. This sequence joins TRBV11-3 and TRBJ2-1; TRBD2 aligns across 7 bases. Germline CDR1 SGHNT, CDR2 YENEEA. The CDR3 has 18 amino acids. After removal of 0 bases from V and 2 bases from J, the junction contained 10 bases not matched to a gene.

The genes are TRBV10-2 and TRBJ2-7; TRBD2 matches 8 bases. Looked up from germline, CDR1 is WSHSY and CDR2 is SAAADI. CDR3 length: 13 residues. V dropped 9 bases and J dropped 6; count of bases not matched to a gene: 10. The CDR3 loop reads CASHTGGRGEQYF. The CDR3 nucleotides read TGCGCCAGTCACACGGGGGGGAGGGGCGAGCAGTACTTC.

This chain uses TRBV4-1 with TRBJ2-5; 7 positions agree with TRBD1. V dropped 1 base and J dropped 3; count of bases not matched to a gene: 5. CDR3 size: 15 residues. Germline CDR1 is MGHRA and CDR2 is YSYEKL. The CDR3: CASSQGDRAKETQYF. For the CDR3, the DNA is TGCGCCAGCAGCCAAGGTGACAGGGCAAAAGAGACCCAGTACTTC.

The rearrangement joins TRBV5-1 to TRBJ2-5; 10 bases agree with TRBD1. The junction had 7 bases not matched to a gene; V was cut back by 4 bases and J by 4 bases. Germline V gene data show CDR1 as SGHRS and CDR2 as YFSETQ. The CDR3 is 15 amino acids. This CDR3 reads CASSTGTGVRETQYF. The CDR3 coding sequence is TGCGCCAGCAGCACCGGGACAGGGGTCCGAGAGACCCAGTACTTC.

The chain combines TRBV5-6 with TRBJ1-2; 7 nucleotides align to TRBD1. Germline CDR1 is SGHDT and CDR2 is YYEEEE. The CDR3 runs to 12 residues. V shed 2 bases and J 8 bases; nucleotides not matched to a gene: 3. CDR3 nucleotides: TGTGCCAGCAGCTTCGACAGGGAAGGCTACACCTTC. Translated: CASSFDREGYTF.

The chain is built from TRBV6-5 and TRBJ1-5; D not resolved. The CDR3 loop spans 15 amino acids. V dropped 6 bases and J dropped 3 bases, with 15 bases sitting between them. Germline CDR1 reads MNHEY; CDR2 reads SVGAGI. The CDR3 DNA is TGTGCCAGCAGGCTCCTGGGAGGAAACAATCAGCCCCAGCATTTT. This encodes CASRLLGGNNQPQHF.

The chain links TRBV19 to TRBJ2-1; D is possibly TRBD2 (5 bases). Trimming cost V 6 bases and J 7 bases, with 13 bases left between them. Germline V lookup: CDR1 LNHDA, CDR2 SQIVND (reference sequence). This CDR3 has 13 residues. CDR3 protein: CASSPRTANEQFF. The CDR3 coding sequence is TGTGCCAGTAGCCCTAGGACTGCAAATGAGCAGTTCTTC.

The rearrangement uses TRBV7-9 and TRBJ2-1; D not certain. The CDR3 loop spans 12 amino acids. Between the trimmed V and J ends, which lost 2 bases and 8 bases, there was a span of 7 bases. Germline V gives CDR1 SEHNR, CDR2 FQNEAQ (reference sequence). The CDR3 is CASSLILDEQFF. The CDR3 nucleotides read TGTGCCAGCAGCTTAATTTTAGATGAGCAGTTCTTC.

V is TRBV2 and J is TRBJ2-1, with TRBD2 matching over 8 bases. This CDR3 region has 13 residues. CDR1 and CDR2 from the germline V gene are SNHLY and FYNNEI. The V segment lost 5 bases and the J segment 10 bases; nucleotides outside the gene matches: 7. The CDR3 is CASSLRGGGEQFF. Written as DNA, the CDR3 is TGTGCCAGCAGTCTCCGAGGCGGGGGGGAGCAGTTCTTC.

This chain joins TRBV28 and TRBJ1-1, with D possibly being TRBD1 (6 bases). The CDR3 is made up of 16 amino acids. The V end was cut by 7 bases, the J end by 1 base, with 19 bases between. Per germline, CDR1 MDHEN and CDR2 SYDVKM. CDR3 protein: CASTQQSGGQNTEAFF. DNA for the CDR3: TGTGCCAGCACCCAACAGAGTGGGGGCCAGAACACTGAAGCTTTCTTT. Looking up the rest from reference TRBV28 and TRBJ1-1 gives the full variable domain: DVKVTQSSRYLVKRTGEKVFLECVQDMDHENMFWYRQDPGLGLRLIYFSYDVKMKEKGDIPEGYSVSREKKERFSLILESASTNQTSMYLCASTQQSGGQNTEAFFGQGTRLTVV.

This clone was found once. The chain recombines TRBV28 with TRBJ1-4, with D possibly TRBD1 on 6 matching bases. Per germline, CDR1 MDHEN and CDR2 SYDVKM. V shed 6 bases and J shed 8 bases, with 16 bases lying between them. This CDR3 is 14 amino acids long. The CDR3 coding sequence is TGTGCCAGCAGGCCTCTGGACAGTCGGGAAAAACTGTTTTTT. Its translation is CASRPLDSREKLFF.

The chain links TRBV27 to TRBJ2-3; 9 bases are a match to TRBD2. Germline loops: CDR1 MNHEY, CDR2 SMNVEV (reference sequence). This CDR3 comprises 16 residues. Trimming cost V 5 bases and J 4 bases; bases outside gene matches: 10. CDR3 in DNA: TGTGCCAGCAGTCTCACGGGCGGGGGGGCCCCAGATACGCAGTATTTT. Translated, it gives CASSLTGGGAPDTQYF.

CDR3 sequence: CASSQVHLSGRANEQYF. The DNA for the CDR3 is TGCGCCAGCAGCCAAGTTCATCTTAGCGGGAGGGCCAACGAGCAGTACTTC. The rearrangement joins TRBV4-1 to TRBJ2-7; 11 positions agree with TRBD2. V lost 1 base to trimming and J lost 5 bases; unmatched junction nucleotides: 10. Germline CDR1 is MGHRA and CDR2 is YSYEKL. CDR3 length equals 17 residues.

The V and J genes are TRBV20-1 and TRBJ2-7; D remains unclear. V was cut by 5 bases and J by 3 bases, with 8 bases left in between. Germline lookup yields CDR1 DFQATT and CDR2 SNEGSKA (reference sequence). This CDR3 comprises 11 residues. The DNA of the CDR3 is TGCAGTGCTGAAGCCGGCTACGAGCAGTACTTC. Translated: CSAEAGYEQYF.

This rearrangement joins TRBV29-1 to TRBJ2-1, with D maybe TRBD2 (5 bases). Germline V gene lookup returns CDR1 SQVTM and CDR2 ANQGSEA. With 4 bases removed from V and 7 bases from J, the gap between germline ends came to 14 bases. This CDR3 has 13 residues. The CDR3 loop is CSVGNQAANEQFF. The CDR3 DNA follows: TGCAGCGTTGGGAACCAAGCGGCAAATGAGCAGTTCTTC.

This clone occurred once. This chain joins TRBV27 and TRBJ2-3; the D gene is possibly TRBD2 (7 bases). V was cut by 9 bases and J by 5 bases, with 18 bases left in between. In germline, CDR1 is MNHEY, CDR2 SMNVEV (reference sequence). This CDR3 region has 14 residues. Written as DNA, the CDR3 is TGTGCCAGGGGGGGGGCGAACGGGGGAGATACGCAGTATTTT. This translates into CARGGANGGDTQYF.

The chain is built from TRBV30 and TRBJ1-4, with D tentatively TRBD1 (5 bases). The CDR3 extends over 15 amino acids. Germline CDR1 GTSNPN, CDR2 SVGIG (reference sequence). The V end was cut by 2 bases, the J end by 0 bases, with 10 bases between. The CDR3 protein is CAWSRAGATNEKLFF. The CDR3 DNA sequence: TGTGCCTGGAGTAGGGCGGGGGCAACTAATGAAAAACTGTTTTTT. The full variable domain, in which reference TRBV30 and TRBJ1-4 provide the parts outside the CDR3, is SQTIHQWPATLVQPVGSPLSLECTVEGTSNPNLYWYRQAAGRGLQLLFYSVGIGQISSEVPQNLSASRPQDRQFILSSKKLLLSDSGFYLCAWSRAGATNEKLFFGSGTQLSVL.

The chain employs TRBV6-1 and TRBJ1-5; D not resolved. V was clipped by 7 bases and J by 2 bases, with 9 bases between them. Germline V lookup: CDR1 MNHNS, CDR2 SASEGT. This CDR3 has 13 amino acids. The CDR3 is CASISGGNQPQHF. DNA of the CDR3: TGTGCCAGCATTTCAGGTGGCAATCAGCCCCAGCATTTT.

The chain has TRBV7-9 and TRBJ2-7; 7 bases line up with TRBD1. Germline CDR1 is SEHNR and CDR2 is FQNEAQ (reference sequence). The V segment lost 4 bases and the J segment 7 bases; nucleotides outside the gene matches: 7. This CDR3 region has 13 residues. CDR3 residues: CASSSPDRVEQYF. CDR3 bases: TGTGCCAGCAGCTCCCCCGACAGGGTTGAGCAGTACTTC.

The chain links TRBV11-3 to TRBJ1-1, with TRBD1 matching over 7 bases. This CDR3 comprises 15 residues. The germline gives CDR1 SGHNT, CDR2 YENEEA. With V trimmed by 0 bases and J by 4 bases, 5 bases remained unmatched. CDR3 loop: CASSLDGSGGTEAFF. DNA for the CDR3: TGTGCCAGCAGCTTAGATGGGTCAGGGGGCACTGAAGCTTTCTTT.

V usage is TRBV6-1 and J usage is TRBJ1-1, with D perhaps TRBD1 (6 bases). The germline V and J ends were trimmed by 2 bases and 0 bases, with 19 bases remaining between them. Germline values: CDR1 MNHNS, CDR2 SASEGT. The CDR3 has 18 residues. The CDR3 here is CASSELMTGQIMNTEAFF. CDR3 nucleotides: TGTGCCAGCAGTGAATTAATGACAGGCCAGATTATGAACACTGAAGCTTTCTTT.

The V gene is TRBV11-2, the J gene TRBJ2-1; D is uncertain. Germline values: CDR1 SGHAT, CDR2 FQNNGV. V lost 4 bases and J lost 9, with 7 bases in between. This CDR3 is 11 amino acids long. Here the CDR3 reads CASSSPGEQFF. Here the CDR3 DNA reads TGTGCCAGCAGCTCACCGGGTGAGCAGTTCTTC.

The rearrangement joins TRBV28 to TRBJ2-5; TRBD1 aligns across 12 bases. This CDR3 has 15 residues. The germline V gene has CDR1 MDHEN and CDR2 SYDVKM. V gave up 6 bases and J gave up 4 bases; unmatched junction bases: 6. This chain's CDR3 is CASRHRDRGRETQYF. CDR3 DNA: TGTGCCAGCAGACACCGGGACAGGGGGCGAGAGACCCAGTACTTC.

The V gene is TRBV30, the J gene TRBJ2-2; 16 bases fit TRBD2. Germline V gives CDR1 GTSNPN, CDR2 SVGIG (reference sequence). This CDR3 contains 15 residues. V lost 8 bases, J lost 2 bases, and 2 bases stayed unmatched. CDR3 bases: TGTGCCGGGACTAGCGGGGGGGCCAACACCGGGGAGCTGTTTTTT. Its translation: CAGTSGGANTGELFF.

This chain links TRBV5-1 with TRBJ1-1; 8 positions match TRBD1. The ends lost 3 bases at V and 4 bases at J; junction bases unmatched: 2. The CDR3 covers 13 residues. Germline V lookup: CDR1 SGHRS, CDR2 YFSETQ. The DNA for the CDR3 is TGCGCCAGCAGCTGGACAGGGCCCACTGAAGCTTTCTTT. As protein: CASSWTGPTEAFF.

In DNA form, the CDR3 reads TGTGCCAGCAGTGAAGGGACAGTTGGGTATGGCTACACCTTC. Translated: CASSEGTVGYGYTF. The chain employs TRBV2 and TRBJ1-2, with D possibly TRBD1 on 6 matching bases. V was clipped by 1 base and J by 5 bases, with 11 bases between them. The CDR3 length is 14 residues. Looked up from germline, CDR1 is SNHLY and CDR2 is FYNNEI.

The chain couples TRBV28 to TRBJ1-1, with D possibly matching TRBD1 (5 bases). Per the germline V gene, CDR1 is MDHEN and CDR2 is SYDVKM. This CDR3 is built from 15 residues. Between the trimmed V and J ends, which lost 1 base and 1 base, there was a span of 10 bases. This CDR3 is CASSLFGATNTEAFF. The CDR3 DNA is TGTGCCAGCAGTTTATTTGGGGCCACGAACACTGAAGCTTTCTTT. The full variable domain, its missing parts supplied by reference TRBV28 and TRBJ1-1, is DVKVTQSSRYLVKRTGEKVFLECVQDMDHENMFWYRQDPGLGLRLIYFSYDVKMKEKGDIPEGYSVSREKKERFSLILESASTNQTSMYLCASSLFGATNTEAFFGQGTRLTVV.